Listed below are T cell receptor beta chains from one sample, sequenced in a study of CD8 T cells in ankylosing spondylitis. Each CDR3 protein is one row after TCRdb ran MiXCR on the 5' RACE reads. The sample holds around 300,000 distinct CDR3 sequences, roughly 15% seen once. The specimen sequenced was blood, either unsorted or a sorted T cell fraction (not recorded which). The receptors come from a male donor with ankylosing spondylitis or in good health (not recorded which). Each CDR3 is given with its conserved first and last residue. D genes are given only for firm matches.

CDR3: CASSQEGGERIF
D: .
V: TRBV3-1
J: TRBJ2-1

CDR3: CASSFNSEGTQYF
D: .
V: TRBV27
J: TRBJ2-3

CDR3: CASSEEGSNSPLHF
D: .
V: TRBV10-2
J: TRBJ1-6

CDR3: CASSVVGTDTQYF
D: .
V: TRBV9
J: TRBJ2-3

CDR3: CASSLPPGREGYTF
D: .
V: TRBV9
J: TRBJ1-2

CDR3: CASSDLPDTDTQYF
D: .
V: TRBV6-1
J: TRBJ2-3

CDR3: CASSYSRPQQETQYF
D: .
V: TRBV6-5
J: TRBJ2-5

CDR3: CASSLHGTGAGEQYF
D: TRBD1
V: TRBV5-1
J: TRBJ2-7

CDR3: CSARDPNGAGGVNNEQFF
D: TRBD2
V: TRBV20-1
J: TRBJ2-1

CDR3: CASSLGQGLSGYGYTF
D: TRBD1
V: TRBV12-3/TRBV12-4
J: TRBJ1-2

CDR3: CASSQESPWYPFF
D: .
V: TRBV3-1
J: TRBJ1-1

CDR3: CASTEEGNNEQFF
D: .
V: TRBV5-1
J: TRBJ2-1

CDR3: CASSQTIGTLNTEAFF
D: .
V: TRBV4-1
J: TRBJ1-1

CDR3: CASSPPRAGVSYNEQFF
D: TRBD2
V: TRBV18
J: TRBJ2-1

CDR3: CASMTSGGTQETQYF
D: TRBD2
V: TRBV10-3
J: TRBJ2-5

CDR3: CASSKTGLQNYGYTF
D: TRBD1
V: TRBV6-1
J: TRBJ1-2

CDR3: CSARDEPPYQPQHF
D: .
V: TRBV20-1
J: TRBJ1-5

CDR3: CASSLGQGWSTEAFF
D: TRBD1
V: TRBV5-1
J: TRBJ1-1

CDR3: CASSLGTGNYGYTF
D: TRBD1
V: TRBV5-1
J: TRBJ1-2

CDR3: CSVEGLPGTGAETQYF
D: TRBD1
V: TRBV29-1
J: TRBJ2-5

CDR3: CASRRSQSGPYEQYF
D: .
V: TRBV6-1
J: TRBJ2-7

CDR3: CASSHPGVVNTEAFF
D: .
V: TRBV7-9
J: TRBJ1-1

CDR3: CATRKSETQYF
D: .
V: TRBV24-1
J: TRBJ2-5

CDR3: CASSRPGQGTYEQYF
D: .
V: TRBV5-1
J: TRBJ2-7